These T cell receptor beta chains were read from a single sample in a study of cytomegalovirus exposure and HLA in healthy donors. Some clones are missing from TCRdb's copy, which holds only in-frame ones; the method was immunoSEQ multiplex PCR. The sample has about 260,000 clones; roughly 86% are singletons. The sample taken for sequencing was PBMCs. The receptor source for this set is a middle-aged woman in good health and CMV-seropositive. Both conserved end residues are part of each CDR3. D genes are given only for firm matches. The size of a clone is reported for some rows only, either as once, few or many, or as a class for expanded clones.

-	-	TRBV11-3	TRBJ1-1	CASSLDRGNTEAFF	TGTGCCAGCAGCTTAGACAGGGGGAACACTGAAGCTTTCTTT
-	TRBD1	TRBV28	TRBJ2-7	CASAVTGGKLGYEQYF	TGTGCCAGCGCCGTCACAGGGGGCAAATTAGGATATGAGCAGTACTTC
-	-	TRBV7-9	TRBJ2-5	CASSFTSGETQYF	TGTGCCAGCAGCTTTACTAGTGGGGAGACCCAGTACTTC
-	TRBD2	TRBV7-2	TRBJ2-1	CASSLAWVGTSGSGSSYNEQFF	TGTGCCAGCAGCTTAGCTTGGGTCGGGACTAGCGGGAGTGGTAGCTCCTACAATGAGCAGTTCTTC
-	TRBD1	TRBV10-3	TRBJ2-1	CAIMAGGNEQFF	TGTGCCATCATGGCAGGGGGAAACGAGCAGTTCTTC
-	TRBD1	TRBV19	TRBJ1-6	CASIPTGEDSPLHF	TGTGCCAGTATCCCGACAGGGGAGGATTCACCCCTCCACTTT
few	TRBD1	TRBV2	TRBJ1-1	CATRDSGNEAFF	TGTGCCACCAGGGACAGTGGGAATGAAGCTTTCTTT
-	-	TRBV5-1	TRBJ2-1	CASSQTQVVSYNEQFF	TGCGCCAGCAGCCAAACACAGGTCGTCTCCTACAATGAGCAGTTCTTC
-	-	TRBV4-3	TRBJ1-5	CASSHTRGGNQPQHF	TGCGCCAGCAGCCATACCCGGGGGGGAAATCAGCCCCAGCATTTT
-	TRBD2	TRBV19	TRBJ2-1	CASTPGGSTNNEQFF	TGTGCCAGTACCCCGGGCGGGAGTACCAACAATGAGCAGTTCTTC
few	TRBD1	TRBV11-3	TRBJ2-3	CASSLDIGQGPDTQYF	TGTGCCAGCAGCTTAGATATAGGACAGGGCCCAGATACGCAGTATTTT
-	-	TRBV9	TRBJ2-3	CASSVTTSTDTQYF	TGTGCCAGCAGCGTGACGACTAGCACAGATACGCAGTATTTT
-	-	TRBV27	TRBJ1-4	CASSFLGGQGKLFF	TGTGCCAGCAGTTTTTTGGGGGGTCAGGGAAAACTGTTTTTT
-	-	TRBV7-8	TRBJ1-5	CASSPIPGGGGQPQHF	TGTGCCAGCAGCCCAATCCCGGGAGGCGGCGGTCAGCCCCAGCATTTT
-	-	TRBV13	TRBJ2-4	CASSSSDIQYF	TGTGCCAGCAGCTCCAGTGACATTCAGTACTTC
-	-	TRBV10-3	TRBJ2-2	CAISTRRDTGELFF	TGTGCCATCAGCACGCGGCGGGACACCGGGGAGCTGTTTTTT
-	TRBD1	TRBV29-1	TRBJ1-1	CSGKTGTSEAFF	TGCAGCGGCAAGACAGGGACGTCTGAAGCTTTCTTT
-	-	TRBV7-2	TRBJ1-2	CASSQGPGSAGYGYTF	TGTGCCAGCAGCCAAGGGCCGGGGTCCGCGGGCTATGGCTACACCTTC
-	TRBD2	TRBV14	TRBJ2-7	CASSRFRLAGGHEQYF	TGTGCCAGCAGCCGCTTCAGACTAGCGGGAGGGCACGAGCAGTACTTC
-	TRBD2	TRBV2	TRBJ2-3	CASSESWLAGPDTQYF	TGTGCCAGCAGTGAGTCTTGGCTAGCGGGACCAGATACGCAGTATTTT
-	TRBD1	TRBV7-9	TRBJ1-1	CASSPQRQGAEAFF	TGTGCCAGCAGCCCGCAGAGACAGGGTGCTGAAGCTTTCTTT
-	-	TRBV29-1	TRBJ1-1	CSVGGQGGTEAFF	TGCAGCGTTGGAGGGCAGGGAGGTACTGAAGCTTTCTTT
-	-	TRBV7-8	TRBJ2-7	CASSLGHSFSSYEQYF	TGTGCCAGCAGCTTAGGACACAGCTTTTCCTCCTACGAGCAGTACTTC
-	-	TRBV19	TRBJ2-1	CASSIDLLLEQFF	TGTGCCAGTAGTATAGATCTACTCCTCGAGCAGTTCTTC
-	TRBD1	TRBV7-2	TRBJ1-2	CASSLGGTATNYGYTF	TGTGCCAGCAGCTTAGGGGGGACAGCTACTAACTATGGCTACACCTTC
few	-	TRBV11-2	TRBJ2-3	CASSQDYGFTDTQYF	TGTGCCAGCAGCCAAGATTACGGGTTCACAGATACGCAGTATTTT
-	TRBD1	TRBV5-4	TRBJ1-5	CASSSDRDQPQHF	TGTGCCAGCAGCTCTGACAGGGATCAGCCCCAGCATTTT
-	-	TRBV25-1	TRBJ2-7	CASMEGRQGDYEQYF	TGTGCCAGCATGGAGGGTCGACAGGGTGACTACGAGCAGTACTTC
-	-	TRBV7-9	TRBJ1-1	CASSLAEGQGPRDTEAFF	TGTGCCAGCAGCTTAGCGGAGGGGCAGGGACCCCGGGACACTGAAGCTTTCTTT
-	-	TRBV6-6	TRBJ2-3	CASSTHRAWQYF	TGTGCCAGCAGTACCCACAGGGCCTGGCAGTATTTT
-	-	TRBV5-1	TRBJ2-3	CASQQGGIDTQYF	TGCGCCAGCCAGCAGGGTGGCATAGATACGCAGTATTTT
-	TRBD2	TRBV6-1	TRBJ2-7	CASSEAGTSGYYEQYF	TGTGCCAGCAGTGAAGCGGGGACTAGCGGTTACTACGAGCAGTACTTC
-	TRBD1	TRBV5-6	TRBJ2-3	CASSLWGQGGADTQYF	TGTGCCAGCAGCTTATGGGGACAGGGTGGCGCAGATACGCAGTATTTT
once	-	TRBV4-3	TRBJ2-1	CASSQEVVSYNEQFF	TGCGCCAGCAGCCAAGAAGTAGTATCCTACAATGAGCAGTTCTTC
-	TRBD1	TRBV28	TRBJ1-1	CASSLSRQGNTEAFF	TGTGCCAGCAGTTTATCCCGACAGGGGAACACTGAAGCTTTCTTT
-	TRBD2	TRBV2	TRBJ2-4	CASRPGTSGNADIQYF	TGTGCCAGCAGACCCGGGACTAGCGGGAATGCGGACATTCAGTACTTC
-	TRBD1	TRBV5-6	TRBJ2-7	CASSLPGQGGEQYF	TGTGCCAGCAGCTTGCCGGGACAGGGAGGCGAGCAGTACTTC
once	-	TRBV13	TRBJ1-1	CASSFMEVSF	TGTGCCAGCAGCTTCATGGAGGTGAGCTTT
-	TRBD2	TRBV5-3	TRBJ2-3	CARSLPLAGGRTDTQYF	TGTGCCAGAAGCTTGCCCTTAGCGGGAGGGAGGACAGATACGCAGTATTTT
-	-	TRBV7-9	TRBJ1-1	CASSLEAGANTEAFF	TGTGCCAGCAGCTTAGAGGCAGGGGCGAACACTGAAGCTTTCTTT
-	-	TRBV28	TRBJ2-7	CASSFKVSKAGAAHISLYEQYF	TGTGCCAGCAGTTTTAAGGTTTCAAAGGCAGGGGCTGCCCACATAAGCCTCTACGAGCAGTACTTC
once	TRBD1	TRBV6-5	TRBJ1-1	CASSYSDRAGAFF	TGTGCCAGCAGTTACTCGGACAGGGCGGGAGCTTTCTTT
few	TRBD2	TRBV5-1	TRBJ2-1	CASRVTSGRDNEQFF	TGCGCCAGCAGAGTTACTAGCGGGAGGGACAATGAGCAGTTCTTC
-	-	TRBV10-3	TRBJ1-1	CAISYQVGNTEAFF	TGTGCCATCAGTTACCAGGTGGGGAACACTGAAGCTTTCTTT
once	TRBD1	TRBV28	TRBJ1-2	CASRTGGAYGYTF	TGTGCCAGCAGAACAGGGGGCGCTTACGGCTACACCTTC
-	-	TRBV5-4	TRBJ1-2	CASSIQGYHTF	TGTGCCAGCAGCATTCAGGGGTATCACACCTTC
-	TRBD1	TRBV15	TRBJ1-5	CATSRPGQGGQPQHF	TGTGCCACCAGCAGGCCGGGACAGGGCGGGCAGCCCCAGCATTTT
-	-	TRBV30	TRBJ1-1	CAWRTVETEAFF	TGTGCCTGGAGGACAGTGGAAACTGAAGCTTTCTTT
-	-	TRBV7-9	TRBJ2-3	CASSLEFLAEASTDTQYF	TGTGCCAGCAGCTTAGAATTCTTAGCGGAGGCTAGCACAGATACGCAGTATTTT
few	TRBD1	TRBV2	TRBJ1-3	CACWPGGLTNSGNTIYF	TGTGCCTGCTGGCCAGGGGGACTTACCAACTCTGGAAACACCATATATTTT
once	TRBD1	TRBV6-6	TRBJ1-2	CASGPTGPNYGYTF	TGTGCCAGCGGACCGACAGGGCCTAACTATGGCTACACCTTC
once	-	TRBV2	TRBJ2-5	CASSAEGTQYF	TGTGCCAGCAGCGCCGAGGGGACCCAGTACTTC
-	-	TRBV19	TRBJ2-1	CASGITLLDSRDEQFF	TGTGCCAGTGGTATAACCCTATTGGACTCCCGCGATGAGCAGTTCTTC
few	TRBD1	TRBV14	TRBJ2-5	CASSQMTGGSEEQYF	TGTGCCAGCAGCCAGATGACAGGGGGCTCTGAAGAGCAGTACTTC
-	TRBD1	TRBV28	TRBJ2-7	CASSSSGTGDHYEQYF	TGTGCCAGCAGTTCATCCGGGACAGGCGACCACTACGAGCAGTACTTC
-	-	TRBV20-1	TRBJ2-1	CSATDNEQFF	TGCAGTGCAACTGACAATGAGCAGTTCTTC
-	-	TRBV30	TRBJ1-2	CARSRDYGYTF	TGTGCCCGGAGTAGAGACTATGGCTACACCTTC
-	TRBD1	TRBV11-3	TRBJ1-3	CASSPRDRGTGNTIYF	TGTGCCAGCAGCCCTCGGGACAGGGGAACTGGAAACACCATATATTTT
-	TRBD1	TRBV10-3	TRBJ2-7	CAISHPGQGTSSSYEQYF	TGTGCCATCAGTCACCCGGGACAGGGGACCTCTAGCTCCTACGAGCAGTACTTC
-	TRBD2	TRBV6-1	TRBJ2-1	CASSTSGTYNEQFF	TGTGCCAGCAGCACTAGCGGGACCTACAATGAGCAGTTCTTC